This TCR beta chain was obtained from a study of cytomegalovirus exposure and HLA in healthy donors (dated by TCRdb to about 2017). For context, the study as a whole: According to an earlier analysis of a few hundred of the donors, about 180 million T cells yielded 117 million unique TCR beta sequences and roughly 280 Gb of sequence data. An early release that covered about 600 HLA-typed donors contained approximately 300 gigabases of sequencing data and tens of millions of unique TCR sequences. Of the 398 genotyped donors, less than 85% were placed in the genetic ancestry cluster associated with self-reported Caucasian donors. The study was designed to test whether signatures of past pathogen exposure could be identified by cataloging public T cell receptors. The study used immunosequencing to profile the T cell repertoires of about 670 subjects and linked those repertoires to cytomegalovirus serostatus. Besides the first cohort of roughly 660 subjects, a separate validation cohort made up of over a hundred different subjects was used. To predict cytomegalovirus infection status, the study brought together high-throughput TCR immunosequencing, statistical association of individual TCRs with disease status, and machine learning. A later analysis re-examined previously published TCR beta repertoires from about 700 donors and added high-resolution HLA genotyping to investigate patterns of TCR occurrence. The later analysis used no new phenotypic data to find candidate immune exposures, relying instead on TCR beta sequences and their occurrence across donors. In an earlier analysis of more than 550 of the donors, high-throughput TCR beta sequencing was used to judge whether each TCR beta V gene segment behaved as functional or pseudogenic. Donor age, sex, ethnicity and CMV serostatus were collected together with the repertoire data. A later genetic analysis took genome-wide SNP genotypes for about 55% of the 666 donors and used that subset as a discovery cohort. All discovery cohort repertoires had been generated using a single sequencing platform. Class I and class II HLA loci were covered by the typing at four-digit resolution. The number of donors typed differed by locus, with 629-630 for A, B, C, DRB1 and DQB1, more than 500 for DQA1, under 610 for DPA1, and some 440 for DPB1. Four or five DR-DQ haplotypes were handled as single units for association and clustering because linkage in the cohort was strong. Across some 400 genotyped donors of the cohort, an average of about 220,000 unique TCR beta nucleotide sequences per donor were sequenced, and around 20% of those sequences were non-productive.

Library generation was performed with the immunoSEQ multiplex PCR assay. For the multiplex PCR, a mixture combining 60 forward primers for TCR Vbeta segments and 13 reverse primers for TCR Jbeta segments was used. The CDR3 region of rearranged TCR beta genes was amplified from genomic DNA with a multiplex PCR assay. The amplified TCR beta libraries were sequenced on the Illumina HiSeq System as 87-base-pair reads. The original pipeline was this. Across the 600 to 700 repertoires, a later analysis counted tens of millions of unique TCR beta chains, some 11 million of which were shared by at least two donors. Raw reads were error-corrected and collapsed into unique sequences by a nearest-neighbor algorithm in which closely related sequences were merged to remove PCR and sequencing errors. CDR3 sequences were aligned to IMGT reference sequences to assign V, D and J gene segments. For a sequence to be retained, at least a six-nucleotide match to both a V gene segment and a J gene segment was required. Rearrangements were classified as productive when the CDR3 lacked stop codons and remained in frame with V and J, and all other rearrangements were classified as non-productive. Following IMGT convention, CDR3 was defined as the stretch from the second conserved V-encoded cysteine to the conserved J-encoded phenylalanine. In an earlier analysis of more than 550 of the donors, sequences lacking an unambiguous match to a single V gene segment were excluded. An earlier analysis of almost 600 of the donors classified V segments as functional when productive rearrangements were above 56.7% and as segregating when the standard deviation between donors was above 5%. To diagnose cytomegalovirus status from the catalog of TCR beta chain sequences, a statistical classification framework was built. V and J gene assignment, in a later analysis, came from comparing TCR nucleotide sequences with IMGT/GENE-DB human TR gene sequences. A later analysis assigned CDR3 sequences and most-parsimonious VDJ recombination scenarios with the TCRdist pipeline. In a later analysis, each TCR beta chain was defined by its CDR3 amino acid sequence together with its V-gene family, and reads lacking a unique V-gene family were excluded. To address suspected cross-contamination and a sequencing artifact, a later analysis removed around 600 highly shared, low-generation-probability nucleotide sequences. A later analysis calculated a clonal expansion index for each public chain from normalized within-repertoire ranks of inferred template counts. A later analysis computed generation probabilities with a VDJ recombination model fitted to out-of-frame rearrangements, and checked the results against IGoR. Hypergeometric tests were used in a later analysis to score TCR-TCR, TCR-HLA and TCR-CMV co-occurrence, with a repertoire-size bias correction applied to the TCR pairs. A later analysis estimated false discovery rates by permuting HLA or CMV assignments 20 times. In a later analysis, co-occurring TCRs were grouped using DBSCAN, with TCRdist sequence similarity added in when clustering inside HLA-allele-positive subsets. For co-occurrence clustering, repertoires with fewer than 30,000 or more than 120,000 public chains were excluded, along with roughly 5 repertoires with anomalous nucleotide sharing. Not all clones reach the TCRdb copy of this immuneACCESS table, which keeps in-frame sequences only. Checked studies attribute under half of the gap to unresolved V genes and leave the rest unexplained. For V, J and clone size, that table is used; D and trimming come from the DNA. Within this sample are 100,000 to 150,000 clones, with 84% of them counted one time only. The ten biggest clones cover almost 3% of the sample.

From the germline V gene, CDR1 is SGHRS and CDR2 is YFSETQ. The cysteine opens and the phenylalanine closes a CDR3 of 15 amino acids. Solely the CDR3 DNA is kept, with 45 bases framed from the first base. Ends trimmed: V by 2 bases, J by 8 bases; bases unmatched to a gene: 8. The cohort comprised more than 550 healthy bone marrow donors. Cohort members were all nominally healthy when sampled, although unrecorded immune exposures were likely present. The donor was CMV seropositive and was included in the group of 250 to 300 seropositive cohort members. A peripheral blood sample was provided by each donor, and peripheral blood mononuclear cells were used for TCR beta sequencing. The Qiagen DNeasy Blood Extraction Kit was used to extract genomic DNA from the blood cell samples. In its sample, this clone was seen a few times. The antigen it binds to is not known. No base qualities exist here, and no much larger clone lies one base off it.

Beyond this particular receptor, the publication reports: Over 15 rarely observed V segments, including chromosome 9 orphons, were excluded from the earlier analysis of several hundred of the donors because counts were too low. Strong co-occurrence of HLA alleles, especially DR and DQ, made assigning TCR associations to individual alleles difficult. The classifier was reported to diagnose cytomegalovirus status with high specificity and sensitivity in both the original and validation cohorts. In a later genetic analysis, fewer N-insertions in productive TCRs were reported among donors in an Asian-associated ancestry cluster than the roughly 700-donor mean. Roughly uniform sequencing depth across donors was assumed in presence/absence analyses, although this assumption may not hold. Across donors, most TCR sequences were observed very rarely, whereas some public TCRs were present in many individuals. A later analysis found that most CMV-associated TCR beta chains appeared HLA-restricted, with HLA associations seemingly driven largely by CMV exposure. In the study, some 160 TCR beta chains were listed as associated with cytomegalovirus. Only TCR beta chains were sequenced in this cohort, and the absence of alpha or paired-chain data limited detectable features. According to a later analysis, TCR association rates differed among HLA loci, with DRB1 alleles showing the most associated TCRs and HLA-C alleles showing the fewest. A later analysis associated 15,000 to 20,000 TCR beta sequences with specific HLA alleles at a false discovery rate of 0.05. A later analysis reported that several top co-occurrence clusters appeared linked to parvovirus B19, influenza, CMV and Epstein-Barr virus. Immune exposure information for the cohort was limited to CMV serostatus. In a later analysis, HLA-associated TCR beta chains were found to be more clonally expanded and to have lower generation probabilities than equally common non-associated chains. An earlier analysis of approximately 540 of the donors showed that most TCR beta V segments appeared in productive rearrangements either about 90% or about 30% of the time, which broadly matched IMGT annotations. A few of the identified cytomegalovirus-associated TCR beta chains were confirmed in vitro to be specific for cytomegalovirus antigens. A later genetic analysis associated a missense DCLRE1C variant with V-gene and J-gene trimming of TCR beta chains, and an independent cohort replicated the association. Some IMGT-functional V segments, including TRBV6-2 and TRBV6-3, could not be distinguished by the 87-base-pair reads and were therefore excluded. A further reported finding was that TCR beta sequences accurately predicted the HLA-A and HLA-B alleles for most subjects in the first cohort. Linkage disequilibrium might explain the correlated functional status among segregating V segments, but an unknown experimental factor could not be ruled out. Because some donors lacked HLA typing at each locus, the association tests relied only on the typed subset. A cluster of highly shared sequence variants was judged likely to represent a technical artifact of the sequencing pipeline. It was suggested by the authors that the approach could potentially be generalized to other disease states and immunological phenotypes.

The rearrangement joined TRBV5-1 to TRBJ1-4; 8 central nucleotides agree with TRBD1. The clonotype was recovered from a woman aged 18-30 years in good health and CMV-seropositive. Sequenced: PBMCs. The DNA sequence follows: TGCGCCAGCAGCTTCGAGACAGGGGCGTTGGAAAAACTGTTTTTT. Its protein is CASSFETGALEKLFF.